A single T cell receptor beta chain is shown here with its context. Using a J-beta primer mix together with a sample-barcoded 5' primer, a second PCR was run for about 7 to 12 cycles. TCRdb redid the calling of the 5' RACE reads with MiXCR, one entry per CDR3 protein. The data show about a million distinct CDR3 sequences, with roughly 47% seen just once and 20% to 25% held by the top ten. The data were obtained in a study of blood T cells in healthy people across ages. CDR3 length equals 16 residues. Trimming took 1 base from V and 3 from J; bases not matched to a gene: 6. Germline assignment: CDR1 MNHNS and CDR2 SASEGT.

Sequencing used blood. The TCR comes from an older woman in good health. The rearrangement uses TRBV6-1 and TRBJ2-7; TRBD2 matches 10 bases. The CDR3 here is CASSEGLAGLYYEQYF. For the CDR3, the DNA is TGTGCCAGCAGTGAAGGACTAGCGGGTTTGTACTACGAGCAGTACTTC.